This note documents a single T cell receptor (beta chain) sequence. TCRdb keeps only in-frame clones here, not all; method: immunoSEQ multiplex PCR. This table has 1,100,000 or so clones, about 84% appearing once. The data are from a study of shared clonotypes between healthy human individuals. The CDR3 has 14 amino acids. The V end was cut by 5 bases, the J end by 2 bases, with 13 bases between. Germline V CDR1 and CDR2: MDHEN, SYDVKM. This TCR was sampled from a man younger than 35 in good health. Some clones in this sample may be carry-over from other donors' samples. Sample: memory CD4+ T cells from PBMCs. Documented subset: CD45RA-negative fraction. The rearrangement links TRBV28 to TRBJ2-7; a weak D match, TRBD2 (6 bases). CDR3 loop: CASSRGKSPYEQYF. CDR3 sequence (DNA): TGTGCCAGCAGTCGGGGGAAAAGTCCCTACGAGCAGTACTTC.